This T cell receptor (beta chain) was sequenced during a study of cytomegalovirus exposure and HLA in healthy donors. The study, taken as a whole, reports: Earlier analysis yielded a pattern in which most TCR beta V segments were productive about 90% or about 30% of the time. In a later analysis, at a false discovery rate of 0.05, roughly 16,000 TCR beta sequences matched HLA alleles.

A note on this clone: The antigen is unknown.

PCR used 60 Vbeta primers and 13 Jbeta primers. The table came from immunoSEQ multiplex PCR; TCRdb's copy has only in-frame clones and leaves some out. In the table there are about 190,000 clones, 82% of which are singletons. Sequencing used PBMCs. The sequence was obtained from a woman between 18 and 29 years old in good health and CMV-seronegative.

The CDR3 loop is CSVEDPETQYF. The CDR3 DNA is TGCAGCGTTGAAGATCCTGAGACCCAGTACTTC. The chain employs TRBV29-1 and TRBJ2-5; D is undetermined. The CDR3 runs 11 residues. Germline CDR1 reads SQVTM; CDR2 reads ANQGSEA. V was cut by 0 bases and J by 5 bases, with 4 bases left in between.